The entry below describes one T cell receptor (beta chain). Naive CD8 cells were CD45RO-negative, positively selected for CCR7, excluding terminally differentiated effector memory CD45RA+ cells. This entry is derived from a study of shared clonotypes between healthy human individuals. Across the whole study: The donor group consisted of two women and three men, aged 18 to 49. Researchers assigned three CD4 naive, three CD4 memory, two CD8 naive and one CD8 memory plate to each donor.

It was across several immunoSEQ plates that each subset's genomic DNA was evenly split. Method: immunoSEQ multiplex PCR; TCRdb's copy keeps in-frame clones and lacks some. The repertoire holds about 680,000 clones, with roughly nine tenths as singletons. Between the trimmed V and J ends, which lost 4 bases and 7 bases, there was a span of 14 bases. The CDR3 spans 13 residues. Germline loops: CDR1 SQVTM, CDR2 ANQGSEA. This clonotype was obtained from a man in his thirties or forties in good health. The chain employs TRBV29-1 and TRBJ2-1, with D tentatively TRBD2 (6 bases). Sequenced sample: naive CD8+ T cells sorted from blood. Written as DNA, the CDR3 is TGCAGCGTTGTGGGACTGGATGATAATGAGCAGTTCTTC. Its protein is CSVVGLDDNEQFF.